These 27 T cell receptor beta chains originate from one sample sequenced in a study of shared clonotypes between healthy human individuals. TCRdb's copy holds only in-frame clones and misses some; the assay was immunoSEQ multiplex PCR. Of just over 2,000,000 clones listed, about 95% were seen once; the top ten hold 0.85% to 1.3%. Terminally differentiated effector memory CD45RA+ cells were excluded from the naive CD8 cells, which were CD45RO-negative and positively selected for CCR7. The specimen was naive CD8+ T cells sorted from blood. These receptors all come from a man between 18 and 29 years old in good health.

The chain couples TRBV7-9 to TRBJ2-2, with 9 bases identical to TRBD1. CDR1 SEHNR and CDR2 FQNEAQ come from the germline V gene (reference sequence). There are 15 residues in the CDR3. With 3 bases clipped from V and 5 bases from J, the junction kept 4 bases outside the gene matches. CDR3 sequence reads: CASSFRQGGTGELFF. CDR3 nucleotide sequence: TGTGCCAGCAGCTTCCGACAGGGGGGAACCGGGGAGCTGTTTTTT.

The chain carries TRBV6-1 and TRBJ2-7; D is tentatively TRBD1 or TRBD2 (6 bases each). Trimming took off 2 bases at V and 2 bases at J, with 13 bases between the two ends. The germline V gene has CDR1 MNHNS and CDR2 SASEGT. This CDR3 is 15 amino acids long. This chain's CDR3 is CASSEIGGDTYEQYF. CDR3 in DNA: TGTGCCAGCAGTGAAATAGGCGGGGACACCTACGAGCAGTACTTC.

This chain uses TRBV4-1 with TRBJ1-4; TRBD1 is a possible D gene (6 bases). V was shortened by 10 bases and J by 3 bases, with 12 bases between the two germline ends. The germline gives CDR1 MGHRA, CDR2 YSYEKL. There are 13 residues in the CDR3. The CDR3 is CATGGQANEKLFF. Here the CDR3 DNA reads TGCGCCACGGGGGGACAAGCTAATGAAAAACTGTTTTTT.

The V and J genes are TRBV27 and TRBJ1-5; no definite D call. Trimming stripped 6 bases from V and 3 bases from J, with 12 bases between. From germline, CDR1 is MNHEY and CDR2 SMNVEV (reference sequence). This CDR3 is 14 amino acids long. The CDR3 sequence is CASSPSGDNQPQHF. CDR3 nucleotide sequence: TGTGCCAGCAGCCCCTCAGGAGACAATCAGCCCCAGCATTTT.

In regard to this clone: Other DNA sequences in this specimen translate into the identical CDR3. The chain employs TRBV28 and TRBJ2-3, with 7 bases lining up with TRBD2. CDR3 length equals 14 residues. CDR1 and CDR2 from the germline V gene are MDHEN and SYDVKM. Trimming took 2 bases from V and 3 from J; bases not matched to a gene: 2. CDR3 in DNA: TGTGCCAGCAGTTTAGCGGGGGATACAGATACGCAGTATTTT. Translation gives CASSLAGDTDTQYF.

The chain recombines TRBV5-1 with TRBJ2-1; D not resolved. This CDR3 has 13 residues. V shed 6 bases and J shed 4 bases, with 11 bases lying between them. Germline lookup yields CDR1 SGHRS and CDR2 YFSETQ. CDR3 in DNA: TGCGCCAGCAAAGAAACGGCTTACAATGAGCAGTTCTTC. It is translated as CASKETAYNEQFF.

The chain combines TRBV7-9 with TRBJ1-6; D is unclear. Trimming took 3 bases from V and 1 from J, leaving 16 bases between them. The V gene's germline CDR1 is SEHNR and CDR2 FQNEAQ (reference sequence). There are 18 residues in the CDR3. Written as DNA, the CDR3 is TGTGCCAGCAGCTTGGAACGAGGAGGTTTATCCTATAATTCACCCCTCCACTTT. Amino acid sequence: CASSLERGGLSYNSPLHF.

The chain employs TRBV9 and TRBJ2-7, with TRBD2 matching 7 bases. The V segment lost 0 bases and the J segment 5 bases; nucleotides outside the gene matches: 5. The CDR3 spans 14 residues. The V gene's germline CDR1 is SGDLS and CDR2 YYNGEE. CDR3 sequence (DNA): TGTGCCAGCAGCGTAGGTCTAGCGGAGCACGAGCAGTACTTC. Translated, it gives CASSVGLAEHEQYF.

V usage is TRBV5-1 and J usage is TRBJ1-6; D gene ambiguous. This CDR3 spans 13 amino acids. CDR1 is SGHRS and CDR2 is YFSETQ in the germline V gene. The V and J ends lost 5 bases and 10 bases respectively, with 13 bases between them. DNA of the CDR3: TGCGCCAGCAGGCCGGGAGAGGAGTCACCCCTCCACTTT. Encoded protein: CASRPGEESPLHF.

Concerning this clone: This sample includes further DNA sequences coding for the same CDR3. The chain couples TRBV7-2 to TRBJ2-1; 11 nucleotides agree with TRBD2. The CDR3 covers 15 residues. Germline lookup yields CDR1 SGHTA and CDR2 FQGNSA. Trimming removed 2 bases from V and 4 bases from J; junction bases left unmatched: 1. The CDR3 loop is CASSLTSGGYNEQFF. DNA for the CDR3: TGTGCCAGCAGCTTAACTAGCGGGGGTTACAATGAGCAGTTCTTC. Together with reference TRBV7-2 and TRBJ2-1, the CDR3 gives the full variable domain: GAGVSQSPSNKVTEKGKDVELRCDPISGHTALYWYRQSLGQGLEFLIYFQGNSAPDKSGLPSDRFSAERTGGSVSTLTIQRTQQEDSAVYLCASSLTSGGYNEQFFGPGTRLTVL.

The chain couples TRBV6-6 to TRBJ2-2, with D unresolved. Per the germline V gene, CDR1 is MNHNY and CDR2 is SVGAGI (reference sequence). The CDR3 totals 12 residues. In nucleotides, the CDR3 is TGTGGCTTGGGGTCACACACCGGGGAGCTGTTTTTT. It encodes CGLGSHTGELFF.

This clone was seen just once. The genes are TRBV4-1 and TRBJ2-7; 9 bases are a match to TRBD2. With V trimmed by 2 bases and J by 12 bases, 11 bases remained unmatched. This CDR3 has 14 residues. The germline gives CDR1 MGHRA, CDR2 YSYEKL. CDR3 protein: CASSQHAGGPFPYF. CDR3 sequence (DNA): TGCGCCAGCAGCCAACACGCGGGAGGGCCTTTTCCGTACTTC.

The chain has TRBV19 and TRBJ1-3, with TRBD1 as a possible D gene (5 bases). Germline values: CDR1 LNHDA, CDR2 SQIVND (reference sequence). The CDR3 is 14 residues long. V was shortened by 7 bases and J by 0 bases, with 10 bases between the two germline ends. CDR3 region: CASNPGPSGNTIYF. For the CDR3, the DNA is TGTGCCAGTAACCCGGGACCCTCTGGAAACACCATATATTTT.

As for this clone: At one end the junction does not follow the germline gene, possibly because of a read error. The chain employs TRBV14 and TRBJ1-2; D unclear. Germline V gene sequence: CDR1 SGHDN, CDR2 FVKESK. This CDR3 is built from 14 residues. CDR3 bases: TGTGCCAACAGCCAAGATAGCGGATTCTATGGCTACACCTTC. Protein: CANSQDSGFYGYTF.

J is TRBJ1-1 and V is TRBV4-1, with D perhaps matching TRBD1 (5 bases). Trimming took 1 base from V and 5 from J, leaving 20 bases between them. This CDR3 spans 17 amino acids. Germline CDR1 reads MGHRA; CDR2 reads YSYEKL. The CDR3 protein is CASSQGAGTLQVTEAFF. DNA for the CDR3: TGCGCCAGCAGCCAAGGAGCAGGGACCCTTCAGGTGACTGAAGCTTTCTTT.

The chain carries TRBV9 and TRBJ2-4; D is tentatively TRBD1 or TRBD2 (6 bases each). There are 15 residues in the CDR3. The V gene's germline CDR1 is SGDLS and CDR2 YYNGEE. Trimming cost V 0 bases and J 8 bases, with 15 bases left between them. CDR3 nucleotide sequence: TGTGCCAGCAGCGTAGTCGGGGGCGGAGGGGACATTCAGTACTTC. Its protein is CASSVVGGGGDIQYF.

The chain has TRBV15 and TRBJ2-5; D call uncertain. Between the trimmed V and J ends, which lost 0 bases and 5 bases, there was a span of 10 bases. The CDR3 runs to 14 residues. CDR1 is LNHNV and CDR2 is YYDKDF in the germline V gene (reference sequence). The CDR3 sequence is CATSREKGWETQYF. Here the CDR3 DNA reads TGTGCCACCAGCAGAGAAAAAGGATGGGAGACCCAGTACTTC. Complete variable domain (other parts from reference TRBV15 and TRBJ2-5): DAMVIQNPRYQVTQFGKPVTLSCSQTLNHNVMYWYQQKSSQAPKLLFHYYDKDFNNEADTPDNFQSRRPNTSFCFLDIRSPGLGDTAMYLCATSREKGWETQYFGPGTRLLVL.

A remark on this clone: Other nucleotide sequences from this sample produce the same CDR3. Written as DNA, the CDR3 is TGTGCCAGCAGCTTAACAGGGGGCTCCTACGAGCAGTACTTC. This codes for CASSLTGGSYEQYF. The chain uses TRBV7-9 and TRBJ2-7, with 8 bases that match TRBD1. The CDR3 covers 14 residues. Germline-derived CDR1 and CDR2 are SEHNR and FQNEAQ (reference sequence). The ends lost 2 bases at V and 0 bases at J; junction bases unmatched: 0. The entire variable domain, with the rest obtained from reference TRBV7-9 and TRBJ2-7, is as follows: DTGVSQNPRHKITKRGQNVTFRCDPISEHNRLYWYRQTLGQGPEFLTYFQNEAQLEKSRLLSDRFSAERPKGSFSTLEIQRTEQGDSAMYLCASSLTGGSYEQYFGPGTRLTVT.

This clone was detected only once. The genes are TRBV10-1 and TRBJ2-1; D unresolved. Germline loops: CDR1 WNHNN, CDR2 SYGVQD (reference sequence). The CDR3 covers 14 residues. Trimming removed 3 bases from V and 1 base from J, with 7 bases in between. The CDR3 DNA sequence: TGCGCCAGCAGTGATACCGGGTCCTACAATGAGCAGTTCTTC. This gives the protein CASSDTGSYNEQFF.

The chain couples TRBV6-5 to TRBJ1-2, with D tentatively TRBD1 (5 bases). CDR1 and CDR2 from the germline V gene are MNHEY and SVGAGI. The CDR3 totals 15 residues. V lost 2 bases to trimming and J lost 5 bases, with 15 bases between them. The CDR3 DNA sequence: TGTGCCAGCAGTTACCTCGGGGCCGGAGAGTATGGCTACACCTTC. Amino acid sequence: CASSYLGAGEYGYTF.

The rearrangement uses TRBV6-5 and TRBJ1-2; D gene ambiguous. Germline-derived CDR1 and CDR2 are MNHEY and SVGAGI. Trimming cost V 7 bases and J 6 bases, with 15 bases left between them. The CDR3 runs 13 residues. The CDR3 is CASNARDDHGYTF. The CDR3 DNA follows: TGTGCCAGCAATGCCCGAGACGACCATGGCTACACCTTC.

The gene calls are TRBV7-2 and TRBJ2-7; tentatively, D is TRBD1 (6 bases). The CDR3 sequence is 16 residues long. Trimming removed 5 bases at V and 4 bases at J, with 21 bases between. Germline lookup yields CDR1 SGHTA and CDR2 FQGNSA. This chain's CDR3 is CASSISGTHQGYEQYF. The DNA of the CDR3 is TGTGCCAGCAGCATTTCTGGGACACATCAGGGGTACGAGCAGTACTTC.

The chain combines TRBV7-2 with TRBJ1-1; D not certain. V dropped 3 bases and J dropped 0 bases, with 8 bases sitting between them. Germline CDR1 reads SGHTA; CDR2 reads FQGNSA. This CDR3 has 14 amino acids. CDR3 loop: CASSFTTLNTEAFF. DNA of the CDR3: TGTGCCAGCAGCTTTACTACTCTGAACACTGAAGCTTTCTTT. The full variable domain, its missing parts supplied by reference TRBV7-2 and TRBJ1-1, is GAGVSQSPSNKVTEKGKDVELRCDPISGHTALYWYRQSLGQGLEFLIYFQGNSAPDKSGLPSDRFSAERTGGSVSTLTIQRTQQEDSAVYLCASSFTTLNTEAFFGQGTRLTVV.

Remarks on this clone: Within the sample, other DNA sequences also encode this same CDR3. V is TRBV6-5 and J is TRBJ2-5; perhaps TRBD1 as D (5 bases). CDR1 is MNHEY, CDR2 SVGAGI, per germline. The CDR3 covers 13 residues. V lost 6 bases to trimming and J lost 1 base, with 9 bases between them. The CDR3 reads CASSRDFQETQYF. For the CDR3, the DNA is TGTGCCAGCAGCAGGGATTTCCAAGAGACCCAGTACTTC.

The chain recombines TRBV29-1 with TRBJ2-1, with TRBD1 matching 7 bases. The CDR3 contains 14 residues. Germline-derived CDR1 and CDR2 are SQVTM and ANQGSEA. After removal of 6 bases from V and 1 base from J, the junction contained 6 bases not matched to a gene. Written as DNA, the CDR3 is TGCAGCGTCCCCGGGACAGCTTCCTACAATGAGCAGTTCTTC. It is translated as CSVPGTASYNEQFF.

This sequence joins TRBV5-1 and TRBJ2-7; unclear D gene. The CDR3 covers 15 residues. CDR1 SGHRS and CDR2 YFSETQ come from the germline V gene. Trimming removed 4 bases from V and 2 bases from J, with 16 bases in between. CDR3 bases: TGCGCCAGCAGCCCATATAAATTGGCGACCTACGAGCAGTACTTC. Its protein is CASSPYKLATYEQYF.

The chain employs TRBV4-1 and TRBJ1-5; D not resolved. The germline V and J ends were trimmed by 3 bases and 9 bases, with 9 bases remaining between them. Germline CDR1 and CDR2: MGHRA and YSYEKL. There are 12 residues in the CDR3. CDR3 sequence (DNA): TGCGCCAGCAGCCATGTCCCCGGGCCCCAGCATTTT. This codes for CASSHVPGPQHF.